The 5 T cell receptor beta chains given below trace back to one sample, sequenced in a study of OX40 agonist ivuxolimab in advanced cancers. This table comes from immunoSEQ multiplex PCR, and its TCRdb copy is limited to in-frame clones, with some not included. The sample records 65,000 to 85,000 clones, around 87% being singletons. The material sequenced was CD4+ or CD8+ T cells sorted from blood, taken in a trial of the OX40 agonist ivuxolimab. The receptor set was obtained from an adult with an advanced solid tumor such as melanoma, head and neck, liver or kidney cancer.

The V and J genes are TRBV5-6 and TRBJ1-5, with D tentatively TRBD1 (6 bases). V lost 4 bases and J lost 1, with 15 bases in between. The CDR3 runs to 16 residues. The V gene's germline CDR1 is SGHDT and CDR2 YYEEEE. As DNA, the CDR3 is TGTGCCAGCAGCCTGGACGGGGGGGCGAGCAATCAGCCCCAGCATTTT. Translating gives CASSLDGGASNQPQHF.

J is TRBJ2-3 and V is TRBV6-5; the D is unclear. The germline CDR1 and CDR2 sequences are MNHEY and SVGAGI. The CDR3 loop spans 15 amino acids. The V and J ends lost 6 bases and 0 bases respectively, with 13 bases between them. The CDR3 protein is CASRPLTSSTDTQYF. Here the CDR3 DNA reads TGTGCCAGCAGACCACTTACCTCTAGCACAGATACGCAGTATTTT.

This clone was counted once. The chain employs TRBV6-5 and TRBJ1-2, with 7 bases matching TRBD1. In germline, CDR1 is MNHEY, CDR2 SVGAGI. J gave up 4 bases and V 4 bases, and 9 bases lay outside the gene matches. The CDR3 is 15 amino acids. As DNA, the CDR3 is TGTGCCAGCAGTTTCGGGACAGAGAACCCCTATGGCTACACCTTC. Protein: CASSFGTENPYGYTF.

This chain connects TRBV7-2 to TRBJ2-5, with a tentative D call TRBD2 (6 bases). This CDR3 region has 14 residues. CDR1 SGHTA and CDR2 FQGNSA come from the germline V gene. The V and J ends lost 3 bases and 6 bases respectively, with 14 bases between them. CDR3 sequence (DNA): TGTGCCAGCAGCTTTCCGGGACTTGAGAAGACCCAGTACTTC. Its protein is CASSFPGLEKTQYF.

J is TRBJ1-4 and V is TRBV19; D is ambiguous. This CDR3 has 12 residues. Per germline, CDR1 LNHDA and CDR2 SQIVND (reference sequence). The V and J ends lost 10 bases and 8 bases respectively, with 14 bases between them. CDR3 sequence reads: CATQITGEKLFF. The CDR3 nucleotides read TGTGCCACCCAGATTACGGGGGAAAAACTGTTTTTT.